A single sample is the source of the 20 T cell receptor beta chains below, sequenced in a study of blood T cells in healthy people across ages. Together with a sample-barcoded 5' primer, a J-beta primer mix was included in a second PCR lasting about 6 to 12 cycles. One entry per CDR3 protein, called by TCRdb with MiXCR from the 5' RACE reads. The sample has roughly 800,000 distinct CDR3 sequences, 25% to 30% seen once; the top ten hold 3%. The data were also submitted as part of a second study, on T cells of mothers and their children.

Sequenced: blood. All receptors derive from a boy aged 5-17 years in good health.

The table lists this clonotype with a few counts. The rearrangement uses TRBV10-1 and TRBJ2-7; TRBD1 might be the D (6 bases). This CDR3 spans 15 amino acids. CDR1 is WNHNN, CDR2 SYGVQD, per germline (reference sequence). The V end lost 4 bases, the J end lost 0 bases, and 13 bases lay between the germline ends. The CDR3 reads CASSALPGDSYEQYF. The CDR3 nucleotides are TGCGCCAGCAGTGCCCTGCCAGGGGACTCCTACGAGCAGTACTTC.

A few counts support this clonotype. V and J are TRBV3-1 and TRBJ2-1; 7 bases align to TRBD2. Germline loops: CDR1 LGHDT, CDR2 YNNKEL (reference sequence). This CDR3 spans 15 amino acids. After removal of 6 bases from V and 8 bases from J, the junction contained 13 bases not matched to a gene. The CDR3 bases are TGTGCCAGCAGACGTAAGCGGGGCCCTTGGGATGAGCAGTTCTTC. It is translated as CASRRKRGPWDEQFF.

This chain connects TRBV2 to TRBJ2-1; D gene uncertain. The CDR3 is 11 amino acids. Germline CDR1 and CDR2: SNHLY and FYNNEI. The V and J ends lost 7 bases and 4 bases respectively, with 5 bases between them. DNA of the CDR3: TGTGCCAGCAAGGTTTACAATGAGCAGTTCTTC. Translation gives CASKVYNEQFF.

Worth noting for this clonotype: At one of its ends the junction is not consistent with the germline gene, which may arise from a read error. The chain combines TRBV20-1 with TRBJ2-5, with D perhaps assigned TRBD1 or TRBD2 (5 bases each). The CDR3 sequence is 13 residues long. CDR1 is DFQATT, CDR2 SNEGSKA, per germline (reference sequence). CDR3 DNA: TGCAGTGCTAGATTCCAGGGTGGGGAGACCCAGTACTTT. This codes for CSARFQGGETQYF.

The rearrangement links TRBV6-5 to TRBJ2-2; TRBD1 agrees at 7 bases. The CDR3 is 15 residues long. Unmatched junction bases numbered 5, after V lost 0 bases and J lost 7 bases. CDR1 is MNHEY and CDR2 is SVGAGI in the germline V gene. The CDR3 DNA is TGTGCCAGCAGTTACTCGGCACAGGGGTACGGGGAGCTGTTTTTT. It encodes CASSYSAQGYGELFF.

This clonotype was seen more than once but under ten times. The chain carries TRBV11-2 and TRBJ2-3; tentative D call: TRBD2 (6 bases). CDR1 is SGHAT and CDR2 is FQNNGV in the germline V gene. This CDR3 is 14 amino acids long. V lost 3 bases, J lost 4 bases, and 11 bases lay in between. The CDR3 nucleotides read TGTGCCAGCAGCTTTCGCGGGGTCGCAGATACGCAGTATTTT. Its translation is CASSFRGVADTQYF.

This clonotype was counted a few times. In DNA form, the CDR3 reads TGCAGTGCTAGAGATTCACAGGGAGGGGAGACCCAGTACTTC. Translated: CSARDSQGGETQYF. The chain is built from TRBV20-1 and TRBJ2-5, with TRBD2 as a possible D gene (7 bases). CDR1 DFQATT and CDR2 SNEGSKA come from the germline V gene (reference sequence). V lost 0 bases and J 5 bases, leaving 13 bases between the germline ends. The CDR3 sequence is 14 residues long.

The chain couples TRBV5-1 to TRBJ2-5, with D unclear. The J call is uncertain, as TRBJ2-7 better fits the DNA end. Germline assignment: CDR1 SGHRS and CDR2 YFSETQ. This CDR3 spans 11 amino acids. DNA of the CDR3: TGCGCCAGCAGCTTGGACGTCGAGCAGTACTTC. Residues: CASSLDVEQYF.

This clonotype was recorded a few times. The rearrangement joins TRBV3-1 to TRBJ2-5, with TRBD1 as a possible D gene (5 bases). Trimming shortened V by 1 base and J by 1 base, and 10 bases separated the two germline ends. There are 15 residues in the CDR3. CDR1 is LGHDT and CDR2 is YNNKEL in the germline V gene (reference sequence). As DNA, the CDR3 is TGTGCCAGCAGCCAAGGGGGCTCGGCCCAAGAGACCCAGTACTTC. This gives the protein CASSQGGSAQETQYF.

The rearrangement links TRBV6-1 to TRBJ2-7; 7 bases agree with TRBD1. Germline CDR1 and CDR2: MNHNS and SASEGT. The V gene end was trimmed by 5 bases and the J gene end by 8 bases; junction bases not matched to a gene: 18. This CDR3 comprises 16 residues. CDR3 amino acids: CASSQGEGGFGYQQYF. For the CDR3, the DNA is TGTGCCAGCAGTCAGGGGGAAGGGGGCTTTGGGTACCAGCAGTACTTC.

This rearrangement joins TRBV4-1 to TRBJ1-4; D unresolved. Germline V lookup: CDR1 MGHRA, CDR2 YSYEKL. The germline V and J ends were trimmed by 1 base and 5 bases, with 14 bases remaining between them. The CDR3 loop spans 16 amino acids. The DNA of the CDR3 is TGCGCCAGCAGCCAAGGGGTTTTCGGGCAGAATGAAAAACTGTTTTTT. Translated: CASSQGVFGQNEKLFF.

The sample holds many counts of this clonotype. The chain is built from TRBV3-1 and TRBJ2-3; TRBD1 aligns across 9 bases. Germline V gene lookup returns CDR1 LGHDT and CDR2 YNNKEL (reference sequence). Trimming took 4 bases from V and 4 from J; bases not matched to a gene: 0. The CDR3 has 13 residues. The CDR3 nucleotides are TGTGCCAGCAGCCGACAGGGGGCAGATACGCAGTATTTT. It is translated as CASSRQGADTQYF.

This clonotype came up many times. V gene TRBV6-5 combines with J gene TRBJ1-2; D uncertain. CDR1 is MNHEY and CDR2 is SVGAGI in the germline V gene. Trimming stripped 2 bases from V and 4 bases from J, with 2 bases between. CDR3 length: 11 amino acids. Here the CDR3 DNA reads TGTGCCAGCAGTTACGGCTATGGCTACACCTTC. This sequence encodes CASSYGYGYTF.

This chain links TRBV5-1 with TRBJ1-3; D unresolved. Germline V CDR1 and CDR2: SGHRS, YFSETQ. CDR3 size: 15 residues. The ends were cut back, 0 bases at V and 3 bases at J, with 10 bases in the middle. In DNA, the CDR3 is TGCGCCAGCAGCTTGGGGGAGCATGGTGGAAACACCATATATTTT. It translates to CASSLGEHGGNTIYF. Combining the CDR3 with reference TRBV5-1 and TRBJ1-3 gives the whole variable domain KAGVTQTPRYLIKTRGQQVTLSCSPISGHRSVSWYQQTPGQGLQFLFEYFSETQRNKGNFPGRFSGRQFSNSRSEMNVSTLELGDSALYLCASSLGEHGGNTIYFGEGSWLTVV.

The rearrangement joins TRBV6-2 or TRBV6-3 to TRBJ2-1; no clear D. The DNA end lines up better with TRBJ2-5; the J call may be wrong. The CDR3 runs 15 residues. Germline V gene lookup returns CDR1 MNHEY and CDR2 SVGEGT. CDR3 sequence: CASSYNSQSQETQYF. The DNA for the CDR3 is TGTGCCAGCAGTTACAACAGCCAATCCCAAGAGACCCAGTACTTC.

This sequence joins TRBV7-2 and TRBJ2-3; D may be TRBD1 or TRBD2 (5 bases each). The germline V gene has CDR1 SGHTA and CDR2 FQGNSA. The CDR3 is made up of 15 amino acids. Trimming removed 6 bases at V and 1 base at J, with 14 bases between. CDR3 loop: CASSSGRDGTDTQYF. The CDR3 nucleotides read TGTGCCAGCAGTTCGGGGCGCGATGGCACAGATACGCAGTATTTT.

The chain carries TRBV13 and TRBJ2-1; no firm D call. Germline V gene sequence: CDR1 PRHDT, CDR2 FYEKMQ (reference sequence). CDR3 size: 14 residues. V lost 0 bases, J lost 8 bases, and 11 bases lay in between. CDR3 DNA sequence: TGTGCCAGCAGCTTAGGGGCGCAATGGGATGAGCAGTTCTTC. Encoded protein: CASSLGAQWDEQFF.

This clonotype occurred a few times. The CDR3 DNA sequence: TGTGCCAGCAGTCCCGGACGGCTTCTAGTGTTTGGCTACACCTTC. The encoded protein is CASSPGRLLVFGYTF. V is TRBV12-3 or TRBV12-4 and J is TRBJ1-2; D is ambiguous. This CDR3 region has 15 residues. The V and J ends lost 5 bases and 7 bases respectively, with 20 bases between them.

This clonotype was seen only a few times. The rearrangement uses TRBV29-1 and TRBJ1-2; possibly TRBD1 for D (5 bases). With 6 bases removed from V and 6 bases from J, the gap between germline ends came to 26 bases. This CDR3 has 16 amino acids. The germline CDR1 and CDR2 sequences are SQVTM and ANQGSEA. The CDR3 spells CSVRRFSGDLRDGYTF. For the CDR3, the DNA is TGCAGCGTCCGGAGGTTCTCGGGGGATCTTAGGGATGGCTACACCTTC.

The chain carries TRBV12-3 or TRBV12-4 and TRBJ2-1; D remains unclear. V lost 2 bases and J lost 8, with 4 bases in between. The CDR3 loop spans 11 amino acids. CDR3 DNA: TGTGCCAGCAGTTTATTTCATGAGCAGTTCTTC. Translated: CASSLFHEQFF.